The source of this TCR beta chain is a study of identical twins. Study results and caveats: There was more out-of-frame TCR alpha sharing in monozygotic twins than models estimated.

Each CDR3 protein is one row after TCRdb ran MiXCR on the 5' RACE reads. Among more than 1.5 million distinct CDR3 sequences listed, 32% were seen once. The V gene lost 3 bases and the J gene lost 5 bases, with 11 bases spanning the gap. The CDR3 sequence is 14 residues long. The germline CDR1 and CDR2 sequences are MNHEY and SVGEGT. This clonotype was detected ten times or more. Its antigen is not identified. The TCR was taken from a newborn girl in good health. The sequencing sample was made of cord blood. The rearrangement uses TRBV6-2 or TRBV6-3 and TRBJ2-1; D is unclear. Here the CDR3 DNA reads TGTGCCAGCAGTTATGTAGGGCCGCACAATGAGCAGTTCTTC. Translating gives CASSYVGPHNEQFF.